This T cell receptor beta chain derives from a study of cytomegalovirus exposure and HLA in healthy donors. Study background: Of 300 to 500 genotyped donors, around 80% grouped in the Caucasian-associated ancestry cluster.

This CDR3 contains 18 residues. The ends lost 3 bases at V and 5 bases at J; junction bases unmatched: 15. Germline-derived CDR1 and CDR2 are SGHTA and FQGNSA. Primers for the PCR totalled 60 Vbeta and 13 Jbeta. Profiled with immunoSEQ multiplex PCR; TCRdb holds only in-frame clones, not every one. The data hold 100,000 or so clones, with 15% observed a single time. Whole-study findings and limits: Diagnosis of cytomegalovirus status made by the classifier reportedly showed high specificity and sensitivity. The study put 160 or so TCR beta chains on its list as cytomegalovirus-associated. The authors later linked a missense DCLRE1C variant to TCR beta V- and J-gene trimming.

Concerning this clone: What it binds is unknown.

This receptor was identified in a female donor in good health and CMV-seronegative. Source material: PBMCs. This sequence joins TRBV7-2 and TRBJ2-3; 9 bases are a match to TRBD2. CDR3 nucleotides: TGTGCCAGCAGCTTTATTTATGGCGGGGGGGCCTACGAAGATACGCAGTATTTT. Its translation is CASSFIYGGGAYEDTQYF.